The 3 T cell receptor beta chains in this list originate from one sample, sequenced in a study of blood T cell repertoires in COVID-19 (dated by TCRdb to about 2020). The library was built by means of the immunoSEQ multiplex PCR assay. TCRdb holds this immuneACCESS table with in-frame rearrangements only. Some clones are missing; in checked studies, unresolved V genes explain under half, and the rest has no known cause. This sample comprises 100,000 or so clones, around 75% of them detected only once. Of the sample, 20% to 25% is held by the ten largest clones. Sequenced input: peripheral blood. Every receptor here comes from a human donor in a cohort sampled during active COVID-19.

The chain couples TRBV5-1 to TRBJ1-1, with D possibly being TRBD1 (5 bases). The length of the CDR3 is 14 residues. The V gene's germline CDR1 is SGHRS and CDR2 YFSETQ. V was shortened by 4 bases and J by 4 bases, with 14 bases between the two germline ends. The CDR3 loop reads CASSASVGPTEAFF. The CDR3 nucleotides are TGCGCCAGCAGCGCTTCGGTGGGGCCCACTGAAGCTTTCTTT. The full variable domain, in which reference TRBV5-1 and TRBJ1-1 provide the parts outside the CDR3, is KAGVTQTPRYLIKTRGQQVTLSCSPISGHRSVSWYQQTPGQGLQFLFEYFSETQRNKGNFPGRFSGRQFSNSRSEMNVSTLELGDSALYLCASSASVGPTEAFFGQGTRLTVV.

The chain links TRBV6-1 to TRBJ2-1; the match to TRBD1 covers 7 bases. The CDR3 has 13 amino acids. Germline V lookup: CDR1 MNHNS, CDR2 SASEGT. Trimming cost V 10 bases and J 3 bases; bases outside gene matches: 6. DNA for the CDR3: TGTGCCATGAGACAGGGAGACTACAATGAGCAGTTCTTC. Amino acids: CAMRQGDYNEQFF.

This chain links TRBV7-6 with TRBJ1-5; tentatively, D is TRBD1 (5 bases). The CDR3 is made up of 13 amino acids. Trimming removed 5 bases at V and 5 bases at J, with 10 bases between. Germline assignment: CDR1 SGHVS and CDR2 FNYEAQ. In DNA, the CDR3 is TGTGCCAGCAGCCAAGGGGAGGATCAGCCCCAGCATTTT. As protein: CASSQGEDQPQHF.